These 20 T cell receptor beta chains share one sample of origin, sequenced in a study of graft-versus-host responses after intestinal transplantation. Sequencing used immunoSEQ multiplex PCR; TCRdb keeps in-frame clones, though not all of them. This table has 73,000 or so clones, around 89% appearing once. These receptors are not linked to any known antigen. Material: unstimulated CD8+ T cells sorted from spleen or lymph node cells, obtained before transplant. The receptors derive from a human donor who was the organ donor for an intestinal transplant.

The V call is TRBV25-1, the J call TRBJ2-3; 8 bases agree with TRBD1. The CDR3 covers 16 residues. Germline V lookup: CDR1 MGHDK, CDR2 SYGVNS. V was clipped by 3 bases and J by 2 bases; unmatched bases: 7. CDR3 sequence: CASSDRRGRATDTQYF. The DNA of the CDR3 is TGTGCCAGCAGTGATCGCAGGGGGCGGGCCACAGATACGCAGTATTTT.

The chain employs TRBV4-1 and TRBJ1-4; D gene unclear. Trimming stripped 5 bases from V and 0 bases from J, with 16 bases between. The CDR3 totals 17 residues. Germline V gives CDR1 MGHRA, CDR2 YSYEKL. The CDR3 bases are TGCGCCAGCAGCTCCATCTACGCGGGGTCAACTAATGAAAAACTGTTTTTT. Protein: CASSSIYAGSTNEKLFF.

Here the CDR3 reads CASSQGRGTENTIYF. In DNA form, the CDR3 reads TGCGCCAGCAGCCAGGGGCGAGGGACAGAAAACACCATATATTTT. The V call is TRBV4-1, the J call TRBJ1-3; 7 nucleotides align to TRBD1. The CDR3 runs 15 residues. Germline V lookup: CDR1 MGHRA, CDR2 YSYEKL. J gave up 6 bases and V 3 bases, and 8 bases lay outside the gene matches.

The V and J genes are TRBV29-1 and TRBJ2-2; TRBD2 agrees at 8 bases. Trimming at V came to 4 bases and at J to 6 bases, leaving 10 bases not matched to a gene. Germline-derived CDR1 and CDR2 are SQVTM and ANQGSEA. This CDR3 comprises 15 residues. The CDR3 is CSVGAGDKGSGELFF. The CDR3 DNA sequence: TGCAGCGTTGGAGCGGGGGACAAGGGGTCCGGGGAGCTGTTTTTT.

J is TRBJ1-5 and V is TRBV7-6; 7 bases map to TRBD1. CDR3 length: 15 amino acids. V was clipped by 5 bases and J by 4 bases; unmatched bases: 8. Germline V gene data show CDR1 as SGHVS and CDR2 as FNYEAQ. CDR3 bases: TGTGCCAGCAGCCCCCGCGCAGGGGGGAATCAGCCCCAGCATTTT. This gives the protein CASSPRAGGNQPQHF.

This clone showed up just once. The CDR3 DNA reads as TGTGCCAGCAGCTTCAAAGACAGCTCCTACAATGAGCAGTTCTTC. Residues: CASSFKDSSYNEQFF. The chain recombines TRBV7-6 with TRBJ2-1; D perhaps matches TRBD1 (5 bases). The germline V gene has CDR1 SGHVS and CDR2 FNYEAQ. Trimming took 3 bases from V and 0 from J, leaving 9 bases between them. The CDR3 is 15 residues long.

The chain carries TRBV6-6 and TRBJ2-7; tentatively, D is TRBD2 (5 bases). The V gene lost 4 bases and the J gene lost 4 bases, with 8 bases spanning the gap. Per the germline V gene, CDR1 is MNHNY and CDR2 is SVGAGI (reference sequence). This CDR3 contains 12 residues. The CDR3 here is CASSLEGYEQYV. The CDR3 bases are TGTGCCAGCAGTTTAGAGGGTTACGAGCAGTACGTC.

The chain joins TRBV6-4 to TRBJ2-2; no clear D gene. The germline V gene encodes CDR1 MRHNA and CDR2 SNTAGT. Trimming removed 2 bases at V and 5 bases at J, with 6 bases between. This CDR3 is built from 13 residues. In nucleotides, the CDR3 is TGTGCCAGCAGTGACACCCGGACCGGGGAGCTGTTTTTT. Translation gives CASSDTRTGELFF.

CDR3 DNA sequence: TGTGCCAGCAGCCTGCTAGCGGGGGGGTACAATGAGCAGTTCTTC. Amino acid sequence: CASSLLAGGYNEQFF. This rearrangement joins TRBV7-6 to TRBJ2-1; 12 bases align to TRBD2. With 5 bases clipped from V and 4 bases from J, the junction kept 3 bases outside the gene matches. There are 15 residues in the CDR3. Germline CDR1 and CDR2: SGHVS and FNYEAQ.

This chain joins TRBV6-4 and TRBJ2-3; TRBD2 matches 11 bases. The germline V gene encodes CDR1 MRHNA and CDR2 SNTAGT. This CDR3 is built from 15 residues. V lost 3 bases to trimming and J lost 4 bases; unmatched junction nucleotides: 3. The CDR3 DNA sequence: TGTGCCAGCAGTGAGTCTAGCGGGGGGCCAGATACGCAGTATTTT. The encoded protein is CASSESSGGPDTQYF.

This clone was counted a few times. The chain is built from TRBV25-1 and TRBJ1-4; 7 bases map to TRBD1. After removal of 4 bases from V and 8 bases from J, the junction contained 13 bases not matched to a gene. This CDR3 comprises 16 residues. Germline V CDR1 and CDR2: MGHDK, SYGVNS. The CDR3 coding sequence is TGTGCCAGCAGTGCGAACTACCGGGACAGCGACGAAAAACTGTTTTTT. Its translation: CASSANYRDSDEKLFF.

This sequence joins TRBV7-9 and TRBJ2-1, with D perhaps TRBD2 (6 bases). V shed 2 bases and J shed 3 bases, with 14 bases lying between them. The CDR3 length is 16 residues. Germline V gene sequence: CDR1 SEHNR, CDR2 FQNEAQ (reference sequence). The CDR3 reads CASSLKGAGRYNEQFF. For the CDR3, the DNA is TGTGCCAGCAGCTTAAAAGGGGCGGGGCGCTACAATGAGCAGTTCTTC.

This chain connects TRBV7-2 to TRBJ2-1; the D gene is possibly TRBD1 (8 bases). Germline V gene lookup returns CDR1 SGHTA and CDR2 FQGNSA. The CDR3 loop spans 15 amino acids. Trimming shortened V by 5 bases and J by 2 bases, and 13 bases separated the two germline ends. As DNA, the CDR3 is TGTGCCAGCAGCCCCACAGGGGGGGCCTACAATGAGCAGTTCTTC. This sequence encodes CASSPTGGAYNEQFF. Variable domain in full (rest from reference TRBV7-2 and TRBJ2-1): GAGVSQSPSNKVTEKGKDVELRCDPISGHTALYWYRQSLGQGLEFLIYFQGNSAPDKSGLPSDRFSAERTGGSVSTLTIQRTQQEDSAVYLCASSPTGGAYNEQFFGPGTRLTVL.

CDR3 DNA: TGTGCCAGCTGTCTGGCAGTATATAGCAATCAGCCCCAGCATTTT. This sequence encodes CASCLAVYSNQPQHF. This chain uses TRBV2 with TRBJ1-5; D gene uncertain. From germline, CDR1 is SNHLY and CDR2 FYNNEI. Trimming cost V 8 bases and J 0 bases, with 14 bases left between them. The CDR3 totals 15 residues.

The chain is built from TRBV2 and TRBJ2-3, with D possibly TRBD1 on 6 matching bases. V lost 7 bases and J 2 bases, leaving 28 bases between the germline ends. The CDR3 length is 19 residues. Per the germline V gene, CDR1 is SNHLY and CDR2 is FYNNEI. The CDR3 region has the DNA TGTGCCAGCAACTCAGCTCATCTCGGGCAGGGGCCTTTCACAGATACGCAGTATTTT. As protein: CASNSAHLGQGPFTDTQYF.

The rearrangement uses TRBV6-4 and TRBJ2-2, with D possibly being TRBD2 (6 bases). With 6 bases removed from V and 2 bases from J, the gap between germline ends came to 13 bases. This CDR3 is built from 15 residues. The germline gives CDR1 MRHNA, CDR2 SNTAGT. CDR3 in amino acids: CASSAGGENTGELFF. As DNA, the CDR3 is TGTGCCAGCAGCGCCGGAGGGGAAAACACCGGGGAGCTGTTTTTT.

The chain employs TRBV27 and TRBJ2-2; 7 nucleotides align to TRBD2. The CDR3 sequence is 16 residues long. In germline, CDR1 is MNHEY, CDR2 SMNVEV (reference sequence). J gave up 4 bases and V 2 bases, and 7 bases lay outside the gene matches. CDR3 DNA: TGTGCCAGCAGTTTACTGTGGGGAGGGCCCACCGGGGAGCTGTTTTTT. Its translation: CASSLLWGGPTGELFF.

This clone was observed once. V gene TRBV11-3 combines with J gene TRBJ2-1; 10 nucleotides align to TRBD1. Germline V gives CDR1 SGHNT, CDR2 YENEEA. Trimming took 5 bases from V and 7 from J; bases not matched to a gene: 8. CDR3 length equals 15 residues. CDR3 sequence: CASSPRDRGRNEQFF. For the CDR3, the DNA is TGTGCCAGCAGCCCCCGGGACAGGGGAAGGAATGAGCAGTTCTTC.

The chain joins TRBV13 to TRBJ2-2, with TRBD2 identical over 7 bases. This CDR3 contains 15 residues. V shed 3 bases and J 1 base; nucleotides not matched to a gene: 2. Germline V gene data show CDR1 as PRHDT and CDR2 as FYEKMQ (reference sequence). As DNA, the CDR3 is TGTGCCAGCAGCTTTAGGGAGGGGAACACCGGGGAGCTGTTTTTT. Translated: CASSFREGNTGELFF.

The chain links TRBV7-8 to TRBJ2-3; no reliable D call. The CDR3 has 17 residues. From germline, CDR1 is SGHVS and CDR2 FQNEAQ. V was shortened by 6 bases and J by 1 base, with 20 bases between the two germline ends. This chain's CDR3 is CASSSAFNPLGTDTQYF. CDR3 DNA: TGTGCCAGCAGTTCGGCATTCAACCCCCTAGGCACAGATACGCAGTATTTT.